Sequencing of this T cell receptor (beta chain) was carried out in a study of CD8 T cells in Susac syndrome. CDR1 is LGHDT and CDR2 is YNNKEL in the germline V gene (reference sequence). The CDR3 extends over 13 amino acids. Trimming shortened V by 4 bases and J by 9 bases, and 13 bases separated the two germline ends. RNA, at about 0.45 to 1 ug, was reverse transcribed with random hexamers. Amplification of TCR beta CDR3 across 54 Vbeta and 13 Jbeta was performed with immunoSEQ multiplex PCR. Each CDR3 protein is one row after TCRdb ran MiXCR on the immunoSEQ multiplex PCR reads. The table has approximately 110,000 distinct CDR3 sequences, about 95% seen once. This clonotype was recorded only once. From blood CD8+ and CD4+ T cells, the TCR beta chain was sequenced. Bulk CD8+ and CD4+ cells came from magnetic negative isolation; CD8+ TEMRA by FACS.

Material for sequencing was CD4+ T cells from PBMCs. The sequence came from a human donor in good health. The V gene is TRBV3-1, the J gene TRBJ2-1; no firm D call. The CDR3 region has the DNA TGTGCCAGCAGCCTCTTAAGTCTGGGTGAGCAGTTCTTC. Protein sequence: CASSLLSLGEQFF.